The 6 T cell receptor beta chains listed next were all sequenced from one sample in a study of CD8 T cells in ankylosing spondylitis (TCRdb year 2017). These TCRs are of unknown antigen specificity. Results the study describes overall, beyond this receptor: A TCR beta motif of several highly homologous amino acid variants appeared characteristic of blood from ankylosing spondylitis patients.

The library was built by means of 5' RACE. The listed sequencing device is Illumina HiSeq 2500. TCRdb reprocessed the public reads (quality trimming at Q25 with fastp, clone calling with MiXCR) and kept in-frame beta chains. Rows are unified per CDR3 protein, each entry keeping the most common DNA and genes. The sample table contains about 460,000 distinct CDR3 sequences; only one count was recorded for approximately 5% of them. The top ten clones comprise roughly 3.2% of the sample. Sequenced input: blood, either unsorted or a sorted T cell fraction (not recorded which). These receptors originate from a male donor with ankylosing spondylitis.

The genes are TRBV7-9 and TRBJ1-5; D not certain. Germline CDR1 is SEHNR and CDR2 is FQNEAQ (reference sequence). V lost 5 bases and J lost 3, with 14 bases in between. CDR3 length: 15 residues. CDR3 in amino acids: CASSLWGGNNQPQHF. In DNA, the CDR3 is TGTGCCAGCAGCCTATGGGGAGGGAACAATCAGCCCCAGCATTTT.

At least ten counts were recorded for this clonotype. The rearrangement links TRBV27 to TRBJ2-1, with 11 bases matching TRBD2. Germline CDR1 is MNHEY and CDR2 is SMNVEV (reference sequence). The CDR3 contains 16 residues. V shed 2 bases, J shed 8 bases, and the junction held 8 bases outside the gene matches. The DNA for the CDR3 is TGTGCCAGCAGTTTAATCCTTAGCGGGGGGGCGTATGAGCAGTTCTTC. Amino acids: CASSLILSGGAYEQFF.

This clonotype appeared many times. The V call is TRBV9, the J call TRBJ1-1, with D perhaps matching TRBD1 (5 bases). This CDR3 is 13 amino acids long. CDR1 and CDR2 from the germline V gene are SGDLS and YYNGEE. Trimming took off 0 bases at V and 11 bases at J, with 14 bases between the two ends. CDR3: CASSVGGVPPAFF. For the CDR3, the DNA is TGTGCCAGCAGCGTAGGGGGCGTCCCGCCGGCTTTCTTT.

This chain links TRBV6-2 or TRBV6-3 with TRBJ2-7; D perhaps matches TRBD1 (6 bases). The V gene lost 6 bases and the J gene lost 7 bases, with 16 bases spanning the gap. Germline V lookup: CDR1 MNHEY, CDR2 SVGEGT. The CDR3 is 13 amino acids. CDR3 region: CASRADRYQEQYF. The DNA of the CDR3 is TGTGCCAGCAGAGCCGACAGGTACCAAGAGCAGTACTTC.

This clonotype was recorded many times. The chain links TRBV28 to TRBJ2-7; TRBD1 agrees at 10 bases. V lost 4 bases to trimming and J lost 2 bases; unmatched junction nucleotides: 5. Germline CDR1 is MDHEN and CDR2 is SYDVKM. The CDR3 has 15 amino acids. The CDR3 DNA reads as TGTGCCAGCAGTTCCACCGGGACAGGGGCCTACGAGCAGTACTTC. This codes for CASSSTGTGAYEQYF.

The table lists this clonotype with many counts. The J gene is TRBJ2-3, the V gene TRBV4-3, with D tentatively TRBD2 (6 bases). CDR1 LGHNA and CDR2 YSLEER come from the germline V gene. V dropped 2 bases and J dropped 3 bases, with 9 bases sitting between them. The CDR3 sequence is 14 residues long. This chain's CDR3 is CASSQRRGTDTQYF. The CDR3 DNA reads TGCGCCAGCAGCCAAAGACGGGGGACAGATACGCAGTATTTT.